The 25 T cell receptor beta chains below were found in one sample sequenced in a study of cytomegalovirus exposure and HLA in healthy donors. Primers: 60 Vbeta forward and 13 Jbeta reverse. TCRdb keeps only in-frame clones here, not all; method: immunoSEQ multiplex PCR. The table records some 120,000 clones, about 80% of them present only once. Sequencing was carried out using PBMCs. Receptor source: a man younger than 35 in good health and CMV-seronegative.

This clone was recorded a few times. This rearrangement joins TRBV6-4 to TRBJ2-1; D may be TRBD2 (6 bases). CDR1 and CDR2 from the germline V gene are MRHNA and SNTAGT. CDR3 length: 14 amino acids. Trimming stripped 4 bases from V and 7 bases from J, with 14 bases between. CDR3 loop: CASSVVGGGNEQFF. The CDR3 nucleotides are TGTGCCAGCAGTGTGGTCGGGGGTGGGAATGAGCAGTTCTTC.

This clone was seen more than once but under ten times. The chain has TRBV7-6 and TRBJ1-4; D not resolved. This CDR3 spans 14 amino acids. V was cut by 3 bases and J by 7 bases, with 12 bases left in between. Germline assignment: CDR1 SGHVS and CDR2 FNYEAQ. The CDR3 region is CASSLLGEGEKLFF. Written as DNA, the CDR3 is TGTGCCAGCAGCTTGCTCGGGGAGGGTGAAAAACTGTTTTTT.

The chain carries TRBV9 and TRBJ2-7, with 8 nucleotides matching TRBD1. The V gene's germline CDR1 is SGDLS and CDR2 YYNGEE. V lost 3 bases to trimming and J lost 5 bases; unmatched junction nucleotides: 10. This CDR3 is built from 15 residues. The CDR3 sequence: CASSDAPTGVDEQYF. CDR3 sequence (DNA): TGTGCCAGCAGCGACGCACCGACAGGGGTGGACGAGCAGTACTTC.

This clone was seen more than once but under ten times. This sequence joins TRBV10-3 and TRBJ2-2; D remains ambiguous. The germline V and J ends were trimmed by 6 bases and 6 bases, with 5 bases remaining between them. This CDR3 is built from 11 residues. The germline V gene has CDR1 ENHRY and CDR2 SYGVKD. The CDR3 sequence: CAIRGPGELFF. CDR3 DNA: TGTGCCATCAGGGGCCCCGGGGAGCTGTTTTTT.

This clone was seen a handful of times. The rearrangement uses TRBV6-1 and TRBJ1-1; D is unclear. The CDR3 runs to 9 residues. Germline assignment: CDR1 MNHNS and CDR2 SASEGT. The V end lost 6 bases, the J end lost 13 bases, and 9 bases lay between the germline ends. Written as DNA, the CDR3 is TGTGCCAGCAGCACAAATGTTTTCTTT. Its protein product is CASSTNVFF.

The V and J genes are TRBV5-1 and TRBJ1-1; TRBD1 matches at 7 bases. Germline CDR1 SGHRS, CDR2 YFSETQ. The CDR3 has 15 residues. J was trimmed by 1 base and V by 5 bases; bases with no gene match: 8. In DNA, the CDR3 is TGCGCCAGCAGTCTTAACAGGGGACCGAACACTGAAGCTTTCTTT. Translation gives CASSLNRGPNTEAFF.

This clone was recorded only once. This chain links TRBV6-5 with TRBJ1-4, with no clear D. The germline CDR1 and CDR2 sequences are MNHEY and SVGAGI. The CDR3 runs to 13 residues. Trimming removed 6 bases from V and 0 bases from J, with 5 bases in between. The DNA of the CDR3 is TGTGCCAGCAGCCTCGCAACTAATGAAAAACTGTTTTTT. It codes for CASSLATNEKLFF.

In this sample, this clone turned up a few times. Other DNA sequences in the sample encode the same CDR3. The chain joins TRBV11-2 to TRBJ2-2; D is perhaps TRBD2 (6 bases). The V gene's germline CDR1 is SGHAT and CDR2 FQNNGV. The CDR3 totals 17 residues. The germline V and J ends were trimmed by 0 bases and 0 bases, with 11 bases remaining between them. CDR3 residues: CASSLDSGRTNTGELFF. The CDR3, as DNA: TGTGCCAGCAGCTTAGATTCGGGGAGGACGAACACCGGGGAGCTGTTTTTT.

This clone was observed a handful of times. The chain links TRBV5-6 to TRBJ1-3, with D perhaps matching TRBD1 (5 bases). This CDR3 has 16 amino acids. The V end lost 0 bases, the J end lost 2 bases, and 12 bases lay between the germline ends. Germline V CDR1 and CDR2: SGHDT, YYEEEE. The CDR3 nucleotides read TGTGCCAGCAGCTTGGGGACGGGGGAGGCTGGAAACACCATATATTTT. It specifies CASSLGTGEAGNTIYF. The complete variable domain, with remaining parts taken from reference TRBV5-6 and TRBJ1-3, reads DAGVTQSPTHLIKTRGQQVTLRCSPKSGHDTVSWYQQALGQGPQFIFQYYEEEERQRGNFPDRFSGHQFPNYSSELNVNALLLGDSALYLCASSLGTGEAGNTIYFGEGSWLTVV.

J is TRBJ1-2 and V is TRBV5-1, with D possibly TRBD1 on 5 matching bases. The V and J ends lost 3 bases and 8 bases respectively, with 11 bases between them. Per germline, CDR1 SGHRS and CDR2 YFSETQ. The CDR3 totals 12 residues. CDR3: CASSSDTAGYTF. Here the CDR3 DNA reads TGCGCCAGCAGCTCGGACACTGCCGGCTACACCTTC.

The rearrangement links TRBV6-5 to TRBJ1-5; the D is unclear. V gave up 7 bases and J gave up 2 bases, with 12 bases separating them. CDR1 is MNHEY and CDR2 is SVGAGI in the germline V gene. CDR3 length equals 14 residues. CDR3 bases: TGTGCCAGCACCCCCTCTCGGGGCAATCAGCCCCAGCATTTT. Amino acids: CASTPSRGNQPQHF.

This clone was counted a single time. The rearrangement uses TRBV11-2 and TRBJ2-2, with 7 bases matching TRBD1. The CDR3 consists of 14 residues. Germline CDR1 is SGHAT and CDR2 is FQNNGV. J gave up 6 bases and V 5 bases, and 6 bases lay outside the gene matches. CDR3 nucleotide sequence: TGTGCCAGCAGCGCGACAGGGATCGCCGGGGAGCTGTTTTTT. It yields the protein CASSATGIAGELFF.

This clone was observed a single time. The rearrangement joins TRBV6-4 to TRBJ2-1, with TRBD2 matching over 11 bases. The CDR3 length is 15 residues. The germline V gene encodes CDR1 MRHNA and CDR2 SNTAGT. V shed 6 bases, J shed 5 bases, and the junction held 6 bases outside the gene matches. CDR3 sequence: CASRTSGGPNNEQFF. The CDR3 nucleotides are TGTGCCAGCAGAACTAGCGGGGGCCCCAACAATGAGCAGTTCTTC.

The CDR3 nucleotides are TGTGCCAGCAGCCCCCCGACGAGGGGGTACACTGAAGCTTTCTTT. It encodes CASSPPTRGYTEAFF. This sequence joins TRBV7-6 and TRBJ1-1; D is perhaps TRBD1 (6 bases). Germline V gene sequence: CDR1 SGHVS, CDR2 FNYEAQ. This CDR3 is built from 15 residues. V gave up 5 bases and J gave up 3 bases, with 16 bases separating them.

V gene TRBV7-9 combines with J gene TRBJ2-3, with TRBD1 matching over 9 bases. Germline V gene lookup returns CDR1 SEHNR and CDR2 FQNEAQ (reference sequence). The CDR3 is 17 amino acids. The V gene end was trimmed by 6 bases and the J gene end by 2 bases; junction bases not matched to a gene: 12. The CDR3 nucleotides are TGTGCCAGCAGTCGATCCGCCGGGACAGGGTCCACAGATACGCAGTATTTT. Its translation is CASSRSAGTGSTDTQYF.

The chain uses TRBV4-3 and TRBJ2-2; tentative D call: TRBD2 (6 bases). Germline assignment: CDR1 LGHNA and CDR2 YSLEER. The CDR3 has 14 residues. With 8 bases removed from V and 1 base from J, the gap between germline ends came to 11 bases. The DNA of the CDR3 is TGCGCCAGCCAAAGCGGGCGGAACACCGGGGAGCTGTTTTTT. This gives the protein CASQSGRNTGELFF.

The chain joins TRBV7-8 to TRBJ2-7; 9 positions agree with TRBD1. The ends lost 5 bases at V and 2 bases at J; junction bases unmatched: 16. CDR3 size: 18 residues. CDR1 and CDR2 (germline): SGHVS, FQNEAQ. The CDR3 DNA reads TGTGCCAGCAGCCGACTCCTATACTCCGGGACAGGGCCCTACGAGCAGTACTTC. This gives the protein CASSRLLYSGTGPYEQYF. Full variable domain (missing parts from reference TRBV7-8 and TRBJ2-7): GAGVSQSPRYKVAKRGQDVALRCDPISGHVSLFWYQQALGQGPEFLTYFQNEAQLDKSGLPSDRFFAERPEGSVSTLKIQRTQQEDSAVYLCASSRLLYSGTGPYEQYFGPGTRLTVT.

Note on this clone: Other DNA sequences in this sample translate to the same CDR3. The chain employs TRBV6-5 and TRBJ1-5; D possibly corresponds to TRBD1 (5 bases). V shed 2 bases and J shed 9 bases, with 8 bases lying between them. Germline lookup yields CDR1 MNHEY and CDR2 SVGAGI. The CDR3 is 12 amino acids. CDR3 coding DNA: TGTGCCAGCAGTTACCCAAGGGGGCCCCAGCATTTT. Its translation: CASSYPRGPQHF.

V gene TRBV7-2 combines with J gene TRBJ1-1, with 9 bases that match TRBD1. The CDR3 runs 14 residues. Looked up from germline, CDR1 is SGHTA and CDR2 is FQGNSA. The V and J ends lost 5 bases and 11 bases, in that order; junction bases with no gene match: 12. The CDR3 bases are TGTGCCAGCAGCCGACAGGGGGACCTCTGGCCCGCTTTCTTT. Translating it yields CASSRQGDLWPAFF.

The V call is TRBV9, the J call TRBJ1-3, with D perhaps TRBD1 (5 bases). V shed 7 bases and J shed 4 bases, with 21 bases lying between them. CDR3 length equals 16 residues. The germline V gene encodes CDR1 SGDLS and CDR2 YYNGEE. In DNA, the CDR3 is TGTGCCAGCGGACTAGGGGACCTCATTACCGGAAACACCATATATTTT. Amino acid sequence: CASGLGDLITGNTIYF.

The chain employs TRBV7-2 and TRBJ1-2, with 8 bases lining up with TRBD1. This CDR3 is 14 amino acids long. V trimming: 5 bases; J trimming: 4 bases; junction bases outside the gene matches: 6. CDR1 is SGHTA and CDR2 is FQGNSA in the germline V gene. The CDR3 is CASSLRQGSYGYTF. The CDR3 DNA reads TGTGCCAGCAGCCTACGACAGGGGTCCTATGGCTACACCTTC. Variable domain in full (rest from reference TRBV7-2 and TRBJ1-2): GAGVSQSPSNKVTEKGKDVELRCDPISGHTALYWYRQSLGQGLEFLIYFQGNSAPDKSGLPSDRFSAERTGGSVSTLTIQRTQQEDSAVYLCASSLRQGSYGYTFGSGTRLTVV.

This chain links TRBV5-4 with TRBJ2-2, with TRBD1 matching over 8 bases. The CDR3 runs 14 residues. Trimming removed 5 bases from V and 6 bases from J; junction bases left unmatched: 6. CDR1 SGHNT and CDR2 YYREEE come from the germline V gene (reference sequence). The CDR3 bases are TGTGCCAGCAGAGACAGGGGAGCGTCCGGGGAGCTGTTTTTT. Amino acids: CASRDRGASGELFF.

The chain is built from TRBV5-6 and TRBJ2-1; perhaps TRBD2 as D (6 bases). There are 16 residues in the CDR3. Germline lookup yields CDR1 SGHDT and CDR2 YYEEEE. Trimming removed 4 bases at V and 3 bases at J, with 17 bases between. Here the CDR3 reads CASSQRDGGYYNEQFF. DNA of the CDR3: TGTGCCAGCAGCCAGAGGGACGGAGGGTACTACAATGAGCAGTTCTTC.

This CDR3 is CASRSAGLNYGYTF. The DNA of the CDR3 is TGCGCCAGCAGGAGCGCGGGGTTGAACTATGGCTACACCTTC. V usage is TRBV10-2 and J usage is TRBJ1-2; D ambiguous. Germline CDR1 is WSHSY and CDR2 is SAAADI. V was pared by 6 bases and J by 2 bases, with 13 bases between. The CDR3 is made up of 14 amino acids.

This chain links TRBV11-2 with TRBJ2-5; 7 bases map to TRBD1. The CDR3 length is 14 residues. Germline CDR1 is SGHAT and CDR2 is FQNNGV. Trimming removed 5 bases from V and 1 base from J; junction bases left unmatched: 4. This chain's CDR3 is CASSIGTAQETQYF. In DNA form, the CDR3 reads TGTGCCAGCAGCATCGGGACAGCCCAAGAGACCCAGTACTTC. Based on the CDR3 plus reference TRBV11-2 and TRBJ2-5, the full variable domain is EAGVAQSPRYKIIEKRQSVAFWCNPISGHATLYWYQQILGQGPKLLIQFQNNGVVDDSQLPKDRFSAERLKGVDSTLKIQPAKLEDSAVYLCASSIGTAQETQYFGPGTRLLVL.